This T cell receptor beta chain was sequenced for a study of Graves' ophthalmopathy and Graves' hyperthyroidism. Per the germline V gene, CDR1 is SNHLY and CDR2 is FYNNEI. The CDR3 has 16 amino acids. V gave up 7 bases and J gave up 0 bases, with 13 bases separating them. In the case of this clonotype: Antigen specificity is unknown.

RNA transcripts were the source from which TCR beta CDR3 regions were amplified. HTBI-primed RT-PCR formed the first round, and a multiplex PCR formed the second. TCRdb reprocessed the multiplex PCR reads via MiXCR and lists one record per CDR3 protein. This repertoire shows 350,000 to 450,000 distinct CDR3 sequences, about 16% found once; its top ten account for 1.6%. Findings of the study overall: With a specificity of 72.22% and a sensitivity of 70% to 71%, the model predicted ophthalmopathy progression. A majority of expanded thyroid clonotypes exceeding 0.001 frequency were likewise present in blood.

The sequence was obtained from a woman aged 18-30 years with Graves' ophthalmopathy. V and J are TRBV2 and TRBJ2-6, with D unresolved. Sequencing was performed on peripheral blood. The CDR3 DNA reads TGTGCCAGCACTAGACAAAAGGCCTCTGGGGCCAACGTCCTGACTTTC. It encodes CASTRQKASGANVLTF.